The 8 T cell receptor beta chains in this list originate from one sample, sequenced in a study of technical replicates of blood from a handful of donors (TCRdb year 2017). Receptor libraries were prepared by the immunoSEQ multiplex PCR assay. The table was pulled from immuneACCESS by TCRdb, which kept in-frame rearrangements only. Such tables lose some clones; where checked, under half of the loss comes from unresolved V genes, and the rest has no known cause. For this sample there are more than 15,000 clones; 65% to 85% appear just once. Jointly, the top ten make up over 9.5% of the sample. The specimen sequenced was PBMCs. These receptors all come from a human donor in good health. Some clones in this sample may be carry-over from other donors' samples.

This rearrangement joins TRBV6-1 to TRBJ2-1; D may be TRBD2 (5 bases). In germline, CDR1 is MNHNS, CDR2 SASEGT. V lost 1 base, J lost 6 bases, and 13 bases lay in between. CDR3 length equals 15 residues. CDR3 protein: CASSEGFRGRNEQFF. Here the CDR3 DNA reads TGTGCCAGCAGTGAAGGGTTTCGGGGTCGCAATGAGCAGTTCTTC.

The chain links TRBV5-4 to TRBJ2-5, with TRBD1 matching 10 bases. The J call may be incorrect, as the DNA end agrees better with TRBJ2-7. This CDR3 has 16 residues. CDR1 SGHNT and CDR2 YYREEE come from the germline V gene (reference sequence). In nucleotides, the CDR3 is TGTGCCAGCAGCTTCCGCCCCGGGACAGGGGTATACGAGCAGTACTTC. The encoded protein is CASSFRPGTGVYEQYF.

In its sample, this clone was seen once. This chain uses TRBV27 with TRBJ2-5, with 10 positions matching TRBD2. CDR3 length equals 16 residues. CDR1 is MNHEY, CDR2 SMNVEV, per germline (reference sequence). The ends lost 1 base at V and 4 bases at J; junction bases unmatched: 6. CDR3: CASSLLASGSRETQYF. The CDR3 DNA is TGTGCCAGCAGTTTATTGGCTAGCGGGAGTCGAGAGACCCAGTACTTC.

This chain connects TRBV4-2 to TRBJ2-7, with 7 positions matching TRBD1. The CDR3 is made up of 18 amino acids. The germline gives CDR1 LGHNA, CDR2 YNFKEQ. Trimming at V came to 0 bases and at J to 2 bases, leaving 13 bases not matched to a gene. Here the CDR3 DNA reads TGTGCCAGCAGCCAAGACGGTATCTCGCAGGGGGACACCTACGAGCAGTACTTC. Protein product: CASSQDGISQGDTYEQYF.

The gene calls are TRBV7-8 and TRBJ1-5, with D uncertain. Trimming removed 5 bases from V and 4 bases from J, with 15 bases in between. CDR1 and CDR2 from the germline V gene are SGHVS and FQNEAQ. The CDR3 covers 15 residues. CDR3 loop: CASSPVRARNQPQHF. In nucleotides, the CDR3 is TGTGCCAGCAGCCCGGTGAGGGCTAGGAATCAGCCCCAGCATTTT. Complete variable domain (other parts from reference TRBV7-8 and TRBJ1-5): GAGVSQSPRYKVAKRGQDVALRCDPISGHVSLFWYQQALGQGPEFLTYFQNEAQLDKSGLPSDRFFAERPEGSVSTLKIQRTQQEDSAVYLCASSPVRARNQPQHFGDGTRLSIL.

J is TRBJ2-1 and V is TRBV30; TRBD2 matches at 8 bases. The germline CDR1 and CDR2 sequences are GTSNPN and SVGIG (reference sequence). This CDR3 has 14 amino acids. V shed 0 bases and J 7 bases; nucleotides not matched to a gene: 5. The CDR3 DNA reads as TGTGCCTGGAGTGTCCGCGGGAGGAGTAATGAGCAGTTCTTC. Translation: CAWSVRGRSNEQFF.

This clone was found a few times. The rearrangement uses TRBV6-1 and TRBJ1-3; TRBD1 matches at 8 bases. Germline lookup yields CDR1 MNHNS and CDR2 SASEGT. The CDR3 runs 17 residues. V shed 1 base and J 2 bases; nucleotides not matched to a gene: 7. CDR3 DNA: TGTGCCAGCAGTGAAGTCGACAGGGGAAGGGCTGGAAACACCATATATTTT. Translation gives CASSEVDRGRAGNTIYF.

The V and J genes are TRBV5-4 and TRBJ2-7, with 13 positions matching TRBD2. Germline CDR1 reads SGHNT; CDR2 reads YYREEE (reference sequence). The trim removed 0 bases at V and 5 bases at J, leaving 5 bases unmatched. The CDR3 sequence is 16 residues long. The CDR3 bases are TGTGCCAGCAGCTTGGCAACTAGCGGGAGGGCCAACGAGCAGTACTTC. This codes for CASSLATSGRANEQYF.